This T cell receptor beta chain was captured in a study of blood T cells in healthy people across ages. The use of a sample-barcoded 5' primer and a J-beta primer mix characterized a second PCR of roughly 6 to 11 cycles. TCRdb reprocessed the 5' RACE reads with MiXCR, giving one entry per CDR3 protein. Of about 650,000 distinct CDR3 sequences in the sample, roughly 32% were seen once. The CDR3 is 17 amino acids. V was cut by 0 bases and J by 5 bases, with 19 bases left in between. Germline loops: CDR1 WSHSY, CDR2 SAAADI. Healthy individuals of Caucasian origin from Russia, aged about 6 to 95, served as donors. Extraction of total RNA produced a minimum of 5.5 micrograms from each sample. This clonotype occurred once.

The specimen sequenced was blood. The receptor's source is a woman older than 75 in good health. The V and J genes are TRBV10-2 and TRBJ2-5; tentatively, D is TRBD1 or TRBD2 (6 bases each). CDR3 amino acids: CASSESNLNWGAETQYF. The CDR3 nucleotides are TGCGCCAGCAGTGAGTCGAATCTTAATTGGGGGGCTGAGACCCAGTACTTC.